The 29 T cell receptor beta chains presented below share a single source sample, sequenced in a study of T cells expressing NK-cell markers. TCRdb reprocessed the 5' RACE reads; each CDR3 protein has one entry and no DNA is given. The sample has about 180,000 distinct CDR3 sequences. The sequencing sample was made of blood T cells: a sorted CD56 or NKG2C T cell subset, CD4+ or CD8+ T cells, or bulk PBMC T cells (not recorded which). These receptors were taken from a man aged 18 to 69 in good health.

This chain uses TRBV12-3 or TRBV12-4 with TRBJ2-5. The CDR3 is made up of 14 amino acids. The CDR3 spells CASSSDQIQETQYF.

The CDR3 region is CASSLLVGGKLFF. The genes are TRBV27 and TRBJ1-4; TCRdb designates TRBD1, a call that cannot be tested without DNA. Germline loops: CDR1 MNHEY, CDR2 SMNVEV (reference sequence). The CDR3 spans 13 residues.

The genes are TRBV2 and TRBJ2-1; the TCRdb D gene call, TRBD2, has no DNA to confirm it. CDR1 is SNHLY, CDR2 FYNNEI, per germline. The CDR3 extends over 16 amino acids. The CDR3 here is CASSGRTSGGENEQFF.

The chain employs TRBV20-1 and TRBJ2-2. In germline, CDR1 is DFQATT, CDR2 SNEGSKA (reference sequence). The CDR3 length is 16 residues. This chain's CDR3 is CSARDPTRGDTGELFF.

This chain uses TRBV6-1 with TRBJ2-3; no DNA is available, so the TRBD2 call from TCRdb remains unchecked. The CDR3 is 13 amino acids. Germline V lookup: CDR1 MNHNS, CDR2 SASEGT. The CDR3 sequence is CASGGSRTDTQYF.

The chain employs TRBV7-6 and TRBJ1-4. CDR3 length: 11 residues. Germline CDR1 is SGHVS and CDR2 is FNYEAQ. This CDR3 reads CASSVGEKLFF. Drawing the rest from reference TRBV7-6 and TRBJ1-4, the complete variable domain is GAGVSQSPRYKVTKRGQDVALRCDPISGHVSLYWYRQALGQGPEFLTYFNYEAQQDKSGLPNDRFSAERPEGSISTLTIQRTEQRDSAMYRCASSVGEKLFFGSGTQLSVL.

Here the CDR3 reads CASTRSSYNSPLHF. The V and J genes are TRBV2 and TRBJ1-6. Germline V gives CDR1 SNHLY, CDR2 FYNNEI. The CDR3 has 14 residues.

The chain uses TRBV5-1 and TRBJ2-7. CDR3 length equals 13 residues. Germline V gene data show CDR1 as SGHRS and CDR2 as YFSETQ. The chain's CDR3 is CASSSYGYDEQYF.

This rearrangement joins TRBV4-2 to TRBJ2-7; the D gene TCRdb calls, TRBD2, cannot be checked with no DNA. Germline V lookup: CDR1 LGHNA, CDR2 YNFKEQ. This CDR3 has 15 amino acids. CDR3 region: CASSLLAGSSYEQYF.

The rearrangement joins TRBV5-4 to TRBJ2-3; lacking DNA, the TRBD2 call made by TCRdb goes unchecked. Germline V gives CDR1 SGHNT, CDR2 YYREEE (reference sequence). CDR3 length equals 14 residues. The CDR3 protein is CASSLGIAGDTQYF.

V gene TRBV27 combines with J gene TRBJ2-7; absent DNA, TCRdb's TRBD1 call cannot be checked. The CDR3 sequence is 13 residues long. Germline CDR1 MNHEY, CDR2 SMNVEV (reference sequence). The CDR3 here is CASSWSDRYEQYF.

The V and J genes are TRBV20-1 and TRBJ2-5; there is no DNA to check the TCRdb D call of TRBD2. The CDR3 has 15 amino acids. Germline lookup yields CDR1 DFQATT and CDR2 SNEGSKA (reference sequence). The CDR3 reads CSARESTGGPETQYF.

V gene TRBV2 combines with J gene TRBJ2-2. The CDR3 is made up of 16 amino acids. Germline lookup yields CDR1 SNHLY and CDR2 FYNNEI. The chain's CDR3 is CASSESGGANTGELFF.

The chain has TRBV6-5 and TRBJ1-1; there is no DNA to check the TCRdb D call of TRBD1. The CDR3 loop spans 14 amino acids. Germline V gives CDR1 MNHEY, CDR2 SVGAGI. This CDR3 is CASSSTGPNTEAFF.

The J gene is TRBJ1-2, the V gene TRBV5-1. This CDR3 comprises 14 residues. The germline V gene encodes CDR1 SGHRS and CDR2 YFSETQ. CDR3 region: CASSPTSSYYGYTF.

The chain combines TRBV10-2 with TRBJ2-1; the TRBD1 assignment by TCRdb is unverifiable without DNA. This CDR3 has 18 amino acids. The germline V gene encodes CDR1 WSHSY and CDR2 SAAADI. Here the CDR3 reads CASSEKQGAINPSNEQFF.

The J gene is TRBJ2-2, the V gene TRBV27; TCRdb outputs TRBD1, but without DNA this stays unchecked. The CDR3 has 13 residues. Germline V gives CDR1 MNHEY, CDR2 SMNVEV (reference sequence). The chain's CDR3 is CASSIGAAGELFF.

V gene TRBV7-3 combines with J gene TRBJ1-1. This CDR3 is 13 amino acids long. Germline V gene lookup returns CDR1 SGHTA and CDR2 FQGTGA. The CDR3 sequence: CASSAREEAEAFF. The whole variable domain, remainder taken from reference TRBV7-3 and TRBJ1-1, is GAGVSQTPSNKVTEKGKYVELRCDPISGHTALYWYRQSLGQGPEFLIYFQGTGAADDSGLPNDRFFAVRPEGSVSTLKIQRTERGDSAVYLCASSAREEAEAFFGQGTRLTVV.

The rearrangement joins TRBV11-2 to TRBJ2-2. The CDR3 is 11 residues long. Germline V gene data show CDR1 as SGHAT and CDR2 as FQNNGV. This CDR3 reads CASTLGGELFF. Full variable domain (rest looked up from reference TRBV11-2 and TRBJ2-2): EAGVAQSPRYKIIEKRQSVAFWCNPISGHATLYWYQQILGQGPKLLIQFQNNGVVDDSQLPKDRFSAERLKGVDSTLKIQPAKLEDSAVYLCASTLGGELFFGEGSRLTVL.

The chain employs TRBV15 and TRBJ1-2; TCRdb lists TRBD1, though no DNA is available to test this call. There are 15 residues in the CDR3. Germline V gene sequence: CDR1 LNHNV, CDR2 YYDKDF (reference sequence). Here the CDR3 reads CATSRDHREDYGYTF.

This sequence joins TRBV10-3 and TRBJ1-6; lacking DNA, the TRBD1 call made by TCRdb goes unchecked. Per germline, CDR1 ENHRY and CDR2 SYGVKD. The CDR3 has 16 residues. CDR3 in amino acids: CAISEGGGLYNSPLHF.

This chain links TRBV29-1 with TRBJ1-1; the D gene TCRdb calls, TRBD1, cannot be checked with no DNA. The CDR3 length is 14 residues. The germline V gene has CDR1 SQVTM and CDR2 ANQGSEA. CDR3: CSVKGGVYNTEAFF.

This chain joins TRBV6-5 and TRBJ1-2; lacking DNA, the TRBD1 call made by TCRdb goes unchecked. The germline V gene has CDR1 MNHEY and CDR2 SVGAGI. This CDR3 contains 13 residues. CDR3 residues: CASSYVGAEGYTF.

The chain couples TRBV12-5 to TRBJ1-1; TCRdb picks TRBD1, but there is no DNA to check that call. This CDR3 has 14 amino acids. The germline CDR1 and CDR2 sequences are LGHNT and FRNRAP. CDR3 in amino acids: CASGVTGSWTEAFF. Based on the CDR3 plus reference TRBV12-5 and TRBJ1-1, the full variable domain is DARVTQTPRHKVTEMGQEVTMRCQPILGHNTVFWYRQTMMQGLELLAYFRNRAPLDDSGMPKDRFSAEMPDATLATLKIQPSEPRDSAVYFCASGVTGSWTEAFFGQGTRLTVV.

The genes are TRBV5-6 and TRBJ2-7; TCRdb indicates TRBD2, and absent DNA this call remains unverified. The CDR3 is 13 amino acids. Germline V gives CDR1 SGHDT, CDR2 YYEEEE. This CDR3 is CASSGDYRSEQYF.

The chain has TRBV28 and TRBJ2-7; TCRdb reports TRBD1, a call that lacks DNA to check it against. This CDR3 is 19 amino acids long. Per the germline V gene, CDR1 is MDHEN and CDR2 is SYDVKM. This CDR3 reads CASSLPTHVRGGAPYEQYF. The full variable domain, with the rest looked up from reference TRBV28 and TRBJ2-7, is DVKVTQSSRYLVKRTGEKVFLECVQDMDHENMFWYRQDPGLGLRLIYFSYDVKMKEKGDIPEGYSVSREKKERFSLILESASTNQTSMYLCASSLPTHVRGGAPYEQYFGPGTRLTVT.

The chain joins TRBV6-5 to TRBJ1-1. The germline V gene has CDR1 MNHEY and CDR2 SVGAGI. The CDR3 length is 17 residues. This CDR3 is CASSCGDDGEGCTEAFF.

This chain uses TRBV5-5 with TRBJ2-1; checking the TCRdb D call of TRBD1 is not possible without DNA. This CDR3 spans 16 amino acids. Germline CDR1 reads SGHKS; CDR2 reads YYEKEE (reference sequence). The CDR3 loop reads CASSPRTGTTYNEQFF.

The chain's CDR3 is CASSKWRSHEQFF. The chain has TRBV21-1 and TRBJ2-1; TCRdb gives TRBD2 as the D gene, but with no DNA this cannot be confirmed. TRBV21-1 is assigned pseudogene status. The CDR3 totals 13 residues.